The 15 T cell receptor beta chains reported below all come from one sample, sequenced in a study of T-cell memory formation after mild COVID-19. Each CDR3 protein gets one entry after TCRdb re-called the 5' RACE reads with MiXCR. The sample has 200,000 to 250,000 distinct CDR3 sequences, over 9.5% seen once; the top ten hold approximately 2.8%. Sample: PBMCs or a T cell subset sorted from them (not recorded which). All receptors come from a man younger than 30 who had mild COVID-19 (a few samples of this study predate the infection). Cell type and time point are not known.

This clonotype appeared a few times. The CDR3 sequence: CASSPRRGGALAGANVLTF. Written as DNA, the CDR3 is TGTGCCAGCAGCCCACGCCGCGGAGGGGCGTTGGCTGGGGCCAACGTCCTGACTTTC. The V call is TRBV7-8, the J call TRBJ2-6; tentatively, D is TRBD2 (6 bases). Germline V gives CDR1 SGHVS, CDR2 FQNEAQ. Trimming removed 5 bases from V and 2 bases from J, with 22 bases in between. This CDR3 is 19 amino acids long.

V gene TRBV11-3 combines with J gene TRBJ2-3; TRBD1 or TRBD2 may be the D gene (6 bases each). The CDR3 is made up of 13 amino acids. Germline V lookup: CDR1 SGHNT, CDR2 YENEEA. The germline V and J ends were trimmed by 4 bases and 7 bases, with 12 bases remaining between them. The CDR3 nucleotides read TGTGCCAGCAGCTCAGGAGGGGGATATACGCAGTATTTT. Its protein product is CASSSGGGYTQYF.

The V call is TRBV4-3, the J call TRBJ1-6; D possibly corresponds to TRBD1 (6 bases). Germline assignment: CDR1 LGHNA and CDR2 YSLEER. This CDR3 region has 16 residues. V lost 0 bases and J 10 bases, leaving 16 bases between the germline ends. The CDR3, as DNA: TGCGCCAGCAGCCAAGACGGCCGGGGGGCGAAATCACCCCTCCACTTT. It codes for CASSQDGRGAKSPLHF.

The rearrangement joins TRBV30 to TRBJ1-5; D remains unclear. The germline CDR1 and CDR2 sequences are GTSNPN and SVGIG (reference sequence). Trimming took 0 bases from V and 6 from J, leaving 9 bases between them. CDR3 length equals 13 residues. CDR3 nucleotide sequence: TGTGCCTGGAGTGTCCTGGACGGTCAGCCCCAGCATTTT. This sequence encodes CAWSVLDGQPQHF.

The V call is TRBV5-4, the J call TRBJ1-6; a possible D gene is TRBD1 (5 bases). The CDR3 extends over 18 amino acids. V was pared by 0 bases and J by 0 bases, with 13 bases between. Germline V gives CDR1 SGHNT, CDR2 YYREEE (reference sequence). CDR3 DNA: TGTGCCAGCAGCTTGGGAGGGGCCGCGAGCTCCTATAATTCACCCCTCCACTTT. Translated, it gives CASSLGGAASSYNSPLHF.

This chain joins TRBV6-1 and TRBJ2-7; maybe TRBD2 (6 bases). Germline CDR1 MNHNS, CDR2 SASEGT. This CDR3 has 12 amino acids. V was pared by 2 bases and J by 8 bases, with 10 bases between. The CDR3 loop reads CASSERAGKQYF. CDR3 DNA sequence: TGTGCCAGCAGTGAAAGAGCGGGCAAGCAGTACTTC.

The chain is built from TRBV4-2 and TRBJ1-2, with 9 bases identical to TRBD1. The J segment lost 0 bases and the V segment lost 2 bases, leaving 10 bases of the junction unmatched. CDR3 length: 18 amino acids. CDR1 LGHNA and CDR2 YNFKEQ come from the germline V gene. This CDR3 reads CASSQIAGTGYANYGYTF. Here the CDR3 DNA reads TGTGCCAGCAGCCAAATAGCCGGGACAGGGTATGCTAACTATGGCTACACCTTC.

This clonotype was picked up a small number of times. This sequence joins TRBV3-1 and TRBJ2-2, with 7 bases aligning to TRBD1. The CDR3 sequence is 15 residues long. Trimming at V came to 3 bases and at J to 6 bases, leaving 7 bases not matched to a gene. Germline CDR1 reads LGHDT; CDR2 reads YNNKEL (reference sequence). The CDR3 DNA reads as TGTGCCAGCAGCCAGAGAGATACAGGGGCCGGGGAGCTGTTTTTT. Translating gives CASSQRDTGAGELFF.

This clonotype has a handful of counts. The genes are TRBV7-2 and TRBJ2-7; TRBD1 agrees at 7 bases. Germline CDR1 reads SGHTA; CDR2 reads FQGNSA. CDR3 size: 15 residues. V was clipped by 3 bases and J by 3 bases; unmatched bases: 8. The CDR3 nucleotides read TGTGCCAGCAGCTTTGAACAGGGGTATGGCTACGAGCAGTACTTC. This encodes CASSFEQGYGYEQYF.

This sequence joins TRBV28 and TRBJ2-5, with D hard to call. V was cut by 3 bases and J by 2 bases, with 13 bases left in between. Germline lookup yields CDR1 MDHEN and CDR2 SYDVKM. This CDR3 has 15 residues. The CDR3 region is CASSLGPRRQETQYF. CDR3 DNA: TGTGCCAGCAGTTTGGGTCCCCGCCGGCAAGAGACCCAGTACTTC. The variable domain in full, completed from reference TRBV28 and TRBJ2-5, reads DVKVTQSSRYLVKRTGEKVFLECVQDMDHENMFWYRQDPGLGLRLIYFSYDVKMKEKGDIPEGYSVSREKKERFSLILESASTNQTSMYLCASSLGPRRQETQYFGPGTRLLVL.

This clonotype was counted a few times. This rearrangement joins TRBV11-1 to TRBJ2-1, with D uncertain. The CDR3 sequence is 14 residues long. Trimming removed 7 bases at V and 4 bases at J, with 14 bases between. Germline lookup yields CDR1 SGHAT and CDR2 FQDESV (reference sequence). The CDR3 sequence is CASTLTEGYNEQFF. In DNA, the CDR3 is TGTGCCAGCACCCTTACCGAAGGGTACAATGAGCAGTTCTTC. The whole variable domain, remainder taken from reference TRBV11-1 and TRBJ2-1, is EAEVAQSPRYKITEKSQAVAFWCDPISGHATLYWYRQILGQGPELLVQFQDESVVDDSQLPKDRFSAERLKGVDSTLKIQPAELGDSAMYLCASTLTEGYNEQFFGPGTRLTVL.

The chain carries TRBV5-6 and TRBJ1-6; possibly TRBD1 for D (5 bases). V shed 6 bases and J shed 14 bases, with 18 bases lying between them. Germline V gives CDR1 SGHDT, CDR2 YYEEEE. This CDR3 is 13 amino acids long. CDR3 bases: TGTGCCAGCAACCCACCATCCGGGGGAACCCTCCACTTT. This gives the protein CASNPPSGGTLHF. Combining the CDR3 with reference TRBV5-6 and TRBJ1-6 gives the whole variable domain DAGVTQSPTHLIKTRGQQVTLRCSPKSGHDTVSWYQQALGQGPQFIFQYYEEEERQRGNFPDRFSGHQFPNYSSELNVNALLLGDSALYLCASNPPSGGTLHFGNGTRLTVT.

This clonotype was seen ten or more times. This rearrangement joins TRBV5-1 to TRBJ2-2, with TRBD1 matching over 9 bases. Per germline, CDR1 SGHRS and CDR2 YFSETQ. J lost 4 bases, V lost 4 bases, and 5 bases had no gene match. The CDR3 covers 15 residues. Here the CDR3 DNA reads TGCGCCAGCAGCCCACAGGGGGCGAGCACCGGGGAGCTGTTTTTT. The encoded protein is CASSPQGASTGELFF.

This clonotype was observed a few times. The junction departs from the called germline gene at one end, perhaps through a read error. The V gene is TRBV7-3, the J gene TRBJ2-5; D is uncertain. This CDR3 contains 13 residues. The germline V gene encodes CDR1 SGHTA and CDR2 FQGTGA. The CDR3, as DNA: TGTGCCACCAGCTCCTATCTAGGAAAGACCCAGTACTTC. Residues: CATSSYLGKTQYF.

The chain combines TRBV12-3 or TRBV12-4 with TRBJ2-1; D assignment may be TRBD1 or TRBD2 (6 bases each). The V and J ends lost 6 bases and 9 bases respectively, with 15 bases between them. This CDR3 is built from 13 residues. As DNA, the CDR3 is TGTGCCAGCAGCCAGGGGACTGGGGGTGAGCAGTTCTTC. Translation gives CASSQGTGGEQFF.